Listed below are T cell receptor beta chains from one sample, sequenced in a study of blood T cell repertoires in COVID-19. The method was immunoSEQ multiplex PCR; TCRdb's version includes in-frame clones alone and lacks a portion of them. The table shows over 200,000 clones, with over 75% occurring only once. The sequencing input was peripheral blood. These receptors were taken from a man aged 50 to 59 with COVID-19, enrolled during active disease. Both conserved end residues are trimmed from each CDR3. Fields, in order: CDR3 length, V gene, D gene, clone size, CDR3 protein. The D gene is left open where the match is weak. Size values are once, few and many counts, or a class for expanded clones, and some rows have none.

>13|TRBV6-5|-|-
ASSYSRGSNQPQH
>11|TRBV12-3/TRBV12-4|-|-
ASSRRGGTEAF
>13|TRBV6-5|-|once
ASSFLDSVNEKLF
>13|TRBV5-4|TRBD2|-
ASSLEAGRNNEQF
>14|TRBV9|TRBD1|-
ASSVRTGLATDTQY
>14|TRBV7-8|-|-
ASRDQIGRGVEKLF
>13|TRBV4-2|-|-
ASSPTGVRSYEQY
>14|TRBV5-4|-|few
ASSPSPNMGDTEAF
>12|TRBV10-3|TRBD1|-
AISESGQGYEQY
>13|TRBV7-2|-|-
ASSRTISGANVLT
>13|TRBV18|TRBD2|once
ASSPHREVSYEQY
>13|TRBV5-6|-|-
AIAQGRAGANVLT
>13|TRBV6-4|-|once
ASSPFGGPNNEQF
>14|TRBV7-6|TRBD1|-
ASSWGQGFNTGELF